The clone carrying this T cell receptor beta chain has more than one count but fewer than ten. The sample is drawn from a study of human T cells and chemical hapten exposure. This CDR3 is built from 13 residues. The V end lost 6 bases, the J end lost 8 bases, and 14 bases lay between the germline ends. Time point noted: healthy volunteer bleed at 6 weeks. Researchers extracted total RNA from unfractionated whole blood. Original methodology: A per-sample median of around 100,000 TCRs was observed, with a range of about 20,000 to 700,000. In TCRdb, the RACE reads were re-called with MiXCR into one record per CDR3 protein. The V and J calls reflect TCRdb's pipeline rather than the authors' work. The table lists around 70,000 distinct CDR3 sequences, about 6.5% of them singletons.

The clonotype originates from a female donor in good health. Some clones in this sample may be carry-over from other donors' samples. The V gene is TRBV12-3 or TRBV12-4, the J gene TRBJ2-4; D not resolved. The sample was whole blood. The CDR3 DNA is TGTGCCAGCAGCCCAGTCGGTAGATACATTCAGTACTTC. Its translation: CASSPVGRYIQYF.